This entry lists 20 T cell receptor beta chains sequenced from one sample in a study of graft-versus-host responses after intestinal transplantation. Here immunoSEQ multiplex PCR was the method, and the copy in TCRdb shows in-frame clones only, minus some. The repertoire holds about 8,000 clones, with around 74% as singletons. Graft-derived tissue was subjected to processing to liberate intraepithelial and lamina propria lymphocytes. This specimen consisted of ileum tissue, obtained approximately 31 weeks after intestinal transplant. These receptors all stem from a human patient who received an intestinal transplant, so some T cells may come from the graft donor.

The CDR3 DNA is TGCAGCGTTGTGAAACAACCGAACACTGAAGCTTTCTTT. This sequence encodes CSVVKQPNTEAFF. The chain links TRBV29-1 to TRBJ1-1, with D uncertain. Germline V CDR1 and CDR2: SQVTM, ANQGSEA. The CDR3 length is 13 residues. Trimming took 4 bases from V and 1 from J, leaving 10 bases between them.

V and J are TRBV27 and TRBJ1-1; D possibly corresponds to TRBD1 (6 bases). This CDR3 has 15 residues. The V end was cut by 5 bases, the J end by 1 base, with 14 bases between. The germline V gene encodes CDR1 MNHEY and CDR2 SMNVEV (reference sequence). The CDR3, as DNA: TGTGCCAGCAGTCCTCCGGGACACCCGAACACTGAAGCTTTCTTT. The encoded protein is CASSPPGHPNTEAFF.

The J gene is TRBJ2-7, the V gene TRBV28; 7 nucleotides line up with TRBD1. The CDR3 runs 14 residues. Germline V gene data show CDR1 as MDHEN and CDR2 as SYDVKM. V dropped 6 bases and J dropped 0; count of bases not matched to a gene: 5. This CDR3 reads CASRNRGTSYEQYF. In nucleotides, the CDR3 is TGTGCCAGCAGAAACAGGGGAACCTCCTACGAGCAGTACTTC.

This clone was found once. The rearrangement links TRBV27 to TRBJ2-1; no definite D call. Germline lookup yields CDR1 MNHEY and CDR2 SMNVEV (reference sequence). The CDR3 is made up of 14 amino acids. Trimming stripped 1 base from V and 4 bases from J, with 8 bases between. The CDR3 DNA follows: TGTGCCAGCAGTTTATACTCCCTGTACAATGAGCAGTTCTTC. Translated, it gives CASSLYSLYNEQFF.

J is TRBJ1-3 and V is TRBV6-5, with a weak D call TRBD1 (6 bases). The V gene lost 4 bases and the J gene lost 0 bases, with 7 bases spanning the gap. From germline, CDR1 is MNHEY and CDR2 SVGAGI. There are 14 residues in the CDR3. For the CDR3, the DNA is TGTGCCAGCAGTTTGGGACACTCTGGAAACACCATATATTTT. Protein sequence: CASSLGHSGNTIYF.

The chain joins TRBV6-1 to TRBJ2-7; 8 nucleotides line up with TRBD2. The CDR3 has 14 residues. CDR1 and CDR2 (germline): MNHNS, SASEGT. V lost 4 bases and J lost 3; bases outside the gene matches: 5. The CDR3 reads CASSARGTSYEQYF. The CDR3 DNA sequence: TGTGCCAGCAGTGCCCGAGGGACTAGCTACGAGCAGTACTTC.

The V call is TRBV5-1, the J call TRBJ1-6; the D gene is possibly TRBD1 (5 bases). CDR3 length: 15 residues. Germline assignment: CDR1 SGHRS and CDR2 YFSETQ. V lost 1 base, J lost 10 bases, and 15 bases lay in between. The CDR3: CASSLQGERASPLHF. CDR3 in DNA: TGCGCCAGCAGCTTGCAGGGCGAGAGAGCCTCACCCCTCCACTTT.

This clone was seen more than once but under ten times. The CDR3 spells CASSLLAGGRRGDTQYF. The CDR3 nucleotides are TGTGCCAGCAGCTTGCTAGCGGGGGGCCGGAGGGGGGATACGCAGTATTTT. The V call is TRBV11-2, the J call TRBJ2-3, with 11 bases lining up with TRBD2. Germline V lookup: CDR1 SGHAT, CDR2 FQNNGV. CDR3 length equals 17 residues. V shed 3 bases and J 6 bases; nucleotides not matched to a gene: 11.

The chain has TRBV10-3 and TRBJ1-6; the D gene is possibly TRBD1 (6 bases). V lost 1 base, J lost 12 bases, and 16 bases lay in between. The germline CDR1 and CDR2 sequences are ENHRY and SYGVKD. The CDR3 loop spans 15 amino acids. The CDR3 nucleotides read TGTGCCATCAGTGAGTTCTACAGGGTCTGGGTACCCCTCCACTTT. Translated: CAISEFYRVWVPLHF.

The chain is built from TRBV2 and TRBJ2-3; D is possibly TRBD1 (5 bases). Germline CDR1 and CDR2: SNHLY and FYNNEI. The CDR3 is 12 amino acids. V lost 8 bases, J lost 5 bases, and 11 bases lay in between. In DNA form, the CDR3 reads TGTGCCAGCCGGACGGACATAGATACGCAGTATTTT. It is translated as CASRTDIDTQYF.

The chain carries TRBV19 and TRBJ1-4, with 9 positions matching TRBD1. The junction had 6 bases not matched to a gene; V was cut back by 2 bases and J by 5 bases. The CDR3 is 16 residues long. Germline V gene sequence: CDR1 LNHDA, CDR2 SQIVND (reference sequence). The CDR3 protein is CASSIRGTGNNEKLFF. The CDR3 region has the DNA TGTGCCAGTAGTATAAGGGGGACAGGGAACAATGAAAAACTGTTTTTT.

Here the CDR3 DNA reads TGCAGCGCTACGACAGGGGGGAACACTGAAGCTTTCTTT. This translates into CSATTGGNTEAFF. V usage is TRBV29-1 and J usage is TRBJ1-1; 9 bases fit TRBD1. Germline CDR1 reads SQVTM; CDR2 reads ANQGSEA. The CDR3 consists of 13 residues. The V and J ends lost 7 bases and 1 base, in that order; junction bases with no gene match: 4.

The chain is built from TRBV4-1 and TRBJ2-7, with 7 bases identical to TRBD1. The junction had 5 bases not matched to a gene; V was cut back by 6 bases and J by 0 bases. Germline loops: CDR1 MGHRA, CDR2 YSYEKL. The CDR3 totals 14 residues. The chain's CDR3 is CASSKGASSYEQYF. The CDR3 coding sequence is TGCGCCAGCAGTAAGGGGGCGAGCTCCTACGAGCAGTACTTC.

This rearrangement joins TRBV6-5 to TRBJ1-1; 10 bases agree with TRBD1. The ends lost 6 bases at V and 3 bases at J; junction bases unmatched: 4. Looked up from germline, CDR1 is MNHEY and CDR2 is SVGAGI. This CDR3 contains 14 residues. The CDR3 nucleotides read TGTGCCAGCAGACGAGGGACAGGGGACACTGAAGCTTTCTTT. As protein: CASRRGTGDTEAFF.

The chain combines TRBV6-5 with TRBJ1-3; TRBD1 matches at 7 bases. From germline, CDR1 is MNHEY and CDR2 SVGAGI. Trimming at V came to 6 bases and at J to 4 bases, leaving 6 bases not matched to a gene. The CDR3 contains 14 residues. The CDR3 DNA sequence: TGTGCCAGCAGCCCACGGACAGGAGGAAACACCATATATTTT. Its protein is CASSPRTGGNTIYF.

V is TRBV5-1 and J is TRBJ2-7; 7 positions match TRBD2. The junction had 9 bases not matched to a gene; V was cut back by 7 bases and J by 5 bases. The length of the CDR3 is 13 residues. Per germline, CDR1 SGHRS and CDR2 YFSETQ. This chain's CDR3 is CASAVGGGNEQYF. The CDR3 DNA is TGCGCCAGCGCGGTTGGGGGGGGGAACGAGCAGTACTTC. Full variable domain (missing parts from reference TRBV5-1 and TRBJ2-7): KAGVTQTPRYLIKTRGQQVTLSCSPISGHRSVSWYQQTPGQGLQFLFEYFSETQRNKGNFPGRFSGRQFSNSRSEMNVSTLELGDSALYLCASAVGGGNEQYFGPGTRLTVT.

This chain's CDR3 is CAWGGRRQGTFF. For the CDR3, the DNA is TGTGCCTGGGGAGGGAGACGACAGGGAACGTTCTTC. The V and J genes are TRBV30 and TRBJ2-1; D may be TRBD1 (7 bases). The CDR3 runs to 12 residues. Germline CDR1 and CDR2: GTSNPN and SVGIG (reference sequence). Trimming shortened V by 5 bases and J by 15 bases, and 20 bases separated the two germline ends.

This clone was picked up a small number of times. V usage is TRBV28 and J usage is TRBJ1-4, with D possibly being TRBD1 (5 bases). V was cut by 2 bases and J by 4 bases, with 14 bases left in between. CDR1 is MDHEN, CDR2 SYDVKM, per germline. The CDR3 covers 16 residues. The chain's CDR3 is CASSLRGSTFNEKLFF. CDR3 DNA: TGTGCCAGCAGTTTACGGGGGTCCACCTTTAATGAAAAACTGTTTTTT.

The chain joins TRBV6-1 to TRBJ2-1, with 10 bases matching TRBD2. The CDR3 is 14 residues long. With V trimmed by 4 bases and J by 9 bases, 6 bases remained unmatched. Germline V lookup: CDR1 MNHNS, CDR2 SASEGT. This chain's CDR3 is CASSGASGRGEQFF. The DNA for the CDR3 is TGTGCCAGCAGTGGGGCTAGCGGGAGAGGTGAGCAGTTCTTC.

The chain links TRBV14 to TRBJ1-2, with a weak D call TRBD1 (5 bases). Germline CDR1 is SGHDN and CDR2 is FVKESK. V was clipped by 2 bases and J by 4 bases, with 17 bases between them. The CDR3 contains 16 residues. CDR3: CASSQTRPGGVYGYTF. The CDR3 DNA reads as TGTGCCAGCAGCCAAACTAGGCCCGGGGGTGTCTATGGCTACACCTTC.